The sequence of this T cell receptor (beta chain) was determined in a study of response to subunit inactivated influenza vaccine. General study points: The authors proposed limited new T cell recruitment per seasonal influenza vaccination.

This clonotype was counted a few times. Its target is not known. In TCRdb, the RT-PCR reads were re-called with MiXCR into one record per CDR3 protein. The sample lists 300,000 to 350,000 distinct CDR3 sequences, approximately 21% occurring once. The CDR3 loop spans 17 amino acids. Trimming took off 0 bases at V and 1 base at J, with 10 bases between the two ends. Germline V gives CDR1 MNHEY, CDR2 SVGEGT. This receptor was identified in a man in his fifties or sixties who received an inactivated influenza vaccine. The genes are TRBV6-2 or TRBV6-3 and TRBJ2-6; D unclear. The sample in question was PBMCs from blood, obtained approximately 20 months after vaccination. The CDR3 reads CASSYSNLRSGANVLTF. The CDR3 DNA follows: TGTGCCAGCAGTTACTCCAACCTTAGGTCTGGGGCCAACGTCCTGACTTTC.